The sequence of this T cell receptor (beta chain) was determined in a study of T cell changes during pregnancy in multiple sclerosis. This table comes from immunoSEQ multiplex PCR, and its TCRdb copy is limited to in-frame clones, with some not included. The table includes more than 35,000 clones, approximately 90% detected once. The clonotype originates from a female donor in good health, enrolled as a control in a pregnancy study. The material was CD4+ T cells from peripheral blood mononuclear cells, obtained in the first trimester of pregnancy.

The CDR3 sequence: CASSLDPGNTEAFF. The CDR3 DNA reads as TGCGCCAGCAGCTTGGATCCGGGGAACACTGAAGCTTTCTTT. The chain employs TRBV5-1 and TRBJ1-1; D unclear. Per germline, CDR1 SGHRS and CDR2 YFSETQ. V was pared by 0 bases and J by 1 base, with 7 bases between. The CDR3 spans 14 residues.